This entry lists 29 T cell receptor beta chains sequenced from one sample in a study of blood T cell repertoires in COVID-19. Sequenced by immunoSEQ multiplex PCR; TCRdb stores in-frame clones only, minus some. The table includes some 260,000 clones, 65% to 80% detected once. Sequencing used peripheral blood. The receptors were gathered from a woman between 40 and 55 years old with active or convalescent COVID-19.

This sequence joins TRBV21-1 and TRBJ2-2; TRBD1 reflects the table's D call only, with no check against the DNA. TRBV21-1 is given as a pseudogene. The CDR3 is made up of 15 amino acids. The CDR3 DNA reads as TGTGCCAGCAGCGGTAGACAGGTTTGGCACGGGGAGCTGTTTTTT. Amino acids: CASSGRQVWHGELFF.

The V and J genes are TRBV10-3 and TRBJ2-5; 8 bases fit TRBD1. V dropped 10 bases and J dropped 8; count of bases not matched to a gene: 15. The CDR3 is made up of 14 amino acids. Looked up from germline, CDR1 is ENHRY and CDR2 is SYGVKD. Here the CDR3 DNA reads TGTGCCACCCGAGCCTTGACAGGGGAGGAAACCCAGTACTTC. This translates into CATRALTGEETQYF.

The gene calls are TRBV27 and TRBJ1-4; a weak D match, TRBD1 (5 bases). The CDR3 has 15 residues. Germline lookup yields CDR1 MNHEY and CDR2 SMNVEV (reference sequence). With 4 bases removed from V and 1 base from J, the gap between germline ends came to 10 bases. CDR3 sequence reads: CASSYQGETNEKLFF. CDR3 bases: TGTGCCAGCAGTTACCAGGGTGAAACTAATGAAAAACTGTTTTTT.

V usage is TRBV5-8 and J usage is TRBJ2-2; no definite D call. Germline CDR1 SGHTS, CDR2 YDEGEE. Trimming took 3 bases from V and 4 from J, leaving 13 bases between them. The CDR3 has 15 residues. CDR3 loop: CASSYLERGTGELFF. CDR3 in DNA: TGTGCCAGCAGCTATTTGGAAAGAGGCACCGGGGAGCTGTTTTTT.

V gene TRBV5-4 combines with J gene TRBJ2-3; D perhaps matches TRBD1 (5 bases). Trimming removed 1 base at V and 0 bases at J, with 12 bases between. This CDR3 region has 16 residues. Germline-derived CDR1 and CDR2 are SGHNT and YYREEE (reference sequence). CDR3 sequence (DNA): TGTGCCAGCAGCTTGCGGTTGACAGCCAGCACAGATACGCAGTATTTT. Translation gives CASSLRLTASTDTQYF.

This clone has a handful of counts. The rearrangement joins TRBV5-1 to TRBJ1-1; possible D gene TRBD1, 5 bases. The V and J ends lost 4 bases and 8 bases respectively, with 12 bases between them. Per the germline V gene, CDR1 is SGHRS and CDR2 is YFSETQ. This CDR3 region has 12 residues. In DNA form, the CDR3 reads TGCGCCAGCAGCCAAGGGGAAGAGGAAGCTTTCTTT. Protein product: CASSQGEEEAFF.

The chain has TRBV19 and TRBJ1-5, with D possibly TRBD1 on 5 matching bases. Germline CDR1 is LNHDA and CDR2 is SQIVND (reference sequence). Trimming stripped 7 bases from V and 5 bases from J, with 9 bases between. The CDR3 has 12 amino acids. The CDR3 here is CASMGRDQPQHF. CDR3 DNA sequence: TGTGCCAGTATGGGCAGGGATCAGCCCCAGCATTTT.

The chain joins TRBV3-1 (or the pseudogene TRBV3-2) to TRBJ2-2, with 9 bases that match TRBD1. The CDR3 consists of 14 residues. V lost 8 bases, J lost 5 bases, and 6 bases stayed unmatched. Germline CDR1 reads LGHDT; CDR2 reads YNNKEL (reference sequence). The CDR3 region is CASGYRGPTGELFF. In DNA, the CDR3 is TGTGCCAGCGGTTACAGGGGGCCAACCGGGGAGCTGTTTTTT.

The chain recombines TRBV5-5 with TRBJ1-2; 9 bases fit TRBD1. Trimming removed 4 bases from V and 7 bases from J; junction bases left unmatched: 11. The CDR3 loop spans 15 amino acids. CDR1 is SGHKS, CDR2 YYEKEE, per germline (reference sequence). The CDR3 bases are TGTGCCAGCAGCCCGGGACAGGGCCGGGGAGGTGGCTACACCTTC. Protein sequence: CASSPGQGRGGGYTF.

The rearrangement uses TRBV19 and TRBJ1-2; the match to TRBD1 covers 7 bases. The CDR3 is 12 amino acids. The germline V gene has CDR1 LNHDA and CDR2 SQIVND (reference sequence). J lost 5 bases, V lost 4 bases, and 1 base had no gene match. The DNA of the CDR3 is TGTGCCAGTAGTACAGGGGGATATGGCTACACCTTC. Its protein product is CASSTGGYGYTF. The variable domain in full, completed from reference TRBV19 and TRBJ1-2, reads DGGITQSPKYLFRKEGQNVTLSCEQNLNHDAMYWYRQDPGQGLRLIYYSQIVNDFQKGDIAEGYSVSREKKESFPLTVTSAQKNPTAFYLCASSTGGYGYTFGSGTRLTVV.

CDR3 sequence: CASSPTRGGETQYF. CDR3 in DNA: TGTGCCAGCAGTCCAACGCGGGGGGGCGAGACCCAGTACTTC. This chain links TRBV28 with TRBJ2-5; 9 bases are a match to TRBD2. J lost 5 bases, V lost 5 bases, and 6 bases had no gene match. The CDR3 loop spans 14 amino acids. Germline V gives CDR1 MDHEN, CDR2 SYDVKM. Based on the CDR3 plus reference TRBV28 and TRBJ2-5, the full variable domain is DVKVTQSSRYLVKRTGEKVFLECVQDMDHENMFWYRQDPGLGLRLIYFSYDVKMKEKGDIPEGYSVSREKKERFSLILESASTNQTSMYLCASSPTRGGETQYFGPGTRLLVL.

This clone was detected many times. The rearrangement links TRBV7-2 to TRBJ2-7; 8 bases map to TRBD2. V trimming: 5 bases; J trimming: 2 bases; junction bases outside the gene matches: 5. Germline assignment: CDR1 SGHTA and CDR2 FQGNSA. The CDR3 is 14 residues long. This chain's CDR3 is CASSVDSGAYEQYF. The CDR3 bases are TGTGCCAGCAGCGTTGATAGCGGGGCCTACGAGCAGTACTTC.

This clone was picked up a small number of times. This rearrangement joins TRBV28 to TRBJ2-7; D possibly corresponds to TRBD2 (5 bases). The germline V gene has CDR1 MDHEN and CDR2 SYDVKM. Trimming shortened V by 4 bases and J by 3 bases, and 16 bases separated the two germline ends. CDR3 length: 15 amino acids. CDR3 bases: TGTGCCAGCAGTTCCCCGGGCCCCCGGGACTACGAGCAGTACGTC. Translating gives CASSSPGPRDYEQYV.

The rearrangement links TRBV6-1 to TRBJ2-2; tentatively, D is TRBD1 (6 bases). Between the trimmed V and J ends, which lost 3 bases and 4 bases, there was a span of 18 bases. Per the germline V gene, CDR1 is MNHNS and CDR2 is SASEGT. The length of the CDR3 is 17 residues. The DNA for the CDR3 is TGTGCCAGCAGTGACCCGGCTTGGGGGCGCGTCACCGGGGAGCTGTTTTTT. This codes for CASSDPAWGRVTGELFF.

V is TRBV28 and J is TRBJ1-2; D may be TRBD1 (6 bases). CDR1 is MDHEN, CDR2 SYDVKM, per germline. This CDR3 region has 14 residues. The ends were cut back, 7 bases at V and 4 bases at J, with 16 bases in the middle. The CDR3 DNA reads TGTGCCAGCATTACTGGGGGCGCCGGCTATGGCTACACCTTC. Its protein is CASITGGAGYGYTF.

The chain combines TRBV28 with TRBJ1-6, with D possibly being TRBD1 (6 bases). The germline V gene encodes CDR1 MDHEN and CDR2 SYDVKM. With 11 bases removed from V and 8 bases from J, the gap between germline ends came to 13 bases. This CDR3 has 12 amino acids. The CDR3 region has the DNA TGTGCCGAACGAGGACAGTATTCACCCCTCCACTTT. Protein: CAERGQYSPLHF.

The chain employs TRBV6-5 and TRBJ1-3, with a tentative D call TRBD1 (5 bases). The V gene's germline CDR1 is MNHEY and CDR2 SVGAGI. Trimming shortened V by 4 bases and J by 7 bases, and 8 bases separated the two germline ends. This CDR3 contains 12 residues. CDR3 protein: CASSSPGNTIYF. CDR3 nucleotide sequence: TGTGCCAGCAGTTCCCCAGGGAACACCATATATTTT.

The rearrangement joins TRBV28 to TRBJ2-3; TRBD2 matches at 12 bases. Germline CDR1 reads MDHEN; CDR2 reads SYDVKM. The CDR3 loop spans 18 amino acids. Unmatched junction bases numbered 9, after V lost 5 bases and J lost 0 bases. The CDR3 nucleotides are TGTGCCAGCAGTAGAGGACTAGCGGGGCCTTATAGCACAGATACGCAGTATTTT. This codes for CASSRGLAGPYSTDTQYF.

The chain combines TRBV11-1 with TRBJ2-1; TRBD1 is a possible D gene (5 bases). CDR1 and CDR2 (germline): SGHAT, FQDESV (reference sequence). V was clipped by 0 bases and J by 6 bases, with 6 bases between them. The CDR3 runs 13 residues. The CDR3 nucleotides read TGTGCCAGCAGCTTAGCGGGGCCCAATGAGCAGTTCTTC. It specifies CASSLAGPNEQFF.

The V call is TRBV18, the J call TRBJ1-5, with D possibly TRBD1 on 6 matching bases. Trimming left V 2 bases short and J 5 bases short, with 10 bases between. The germline gives CDR1 KGHSH, CDR2 LQKENI. CDR3 length equals 14 residues. CDR3 amino acids: CASSPGGTHQPQHF. CDR3 DNA: TGTGCCAGCTCACCAGGGGGCACACATCAGCCCCAGCATTTT.

The chain employs TRBV6-5 and TRBJ2-5, with D hard to call. The CDR3 has 13 amino acids. V shed 5 bases and J shed 4 bases, with 11 bases lying between them. CDR1 and CDR2 (germline): MNHEY, SVGAGI. The CDR3: CASSSTRTETQYF. DNA of the CDR3: TGTGCCAGCAGTAGTACAAGAACAGAGACCCAGTACTTC.

The J gene is TRBJ2-7, the V gene TRBV18; D possibly corresponds to TRBD2 (6 bases). In germline, CDR1 is KGHSH, CDR2 LQKENI. V dropped 3 bases and J dropped 7 bases, with 19 bases sitting between them. The CDR3 length is 15 residues. The CDR3 loop reads CASSPEGLSYDEQYF. The CDR3, as DNA: TGTGCCAGCTCACCCGAGGGACTGTCATACGATGAGCAGTACTTC.

The chain uses TRBV6-6 and TRBJ2-7; TRBD1 aligns across 8 bases. Losses at the gene ends were 6 bases for V and 7 bases for J; bases not matched to a gene: 8. This CDR3 has 13 residues. Per germline, CDR1 MNHNY and CDR2 SVGAGI (reference sequence). CDR3 amino acids: CASSLQGGREQYV. The CDR3 DNA follows: TGTGCCAGCAGCCTACAGGGGGGAAGAGAGCAGTACGTC.

The rearrangement uses TRBV5-1 and TRBJ2-3, with 8 bases matching TRBD2. The CDR3 runs to 13 residues. Germline trimming cut 2 bases from V and 6 bases from J; bases unmatched to any gene: 2. The germline V gene encodes CDR1 SGHRS and CDR2 YFSETQ. For the CDR3, the DNA is TGCGCCAGCAGCTTCCAGCGGGAGGATACGCAGTATTTT. Protein sequence: CASSFQREDTQYF.

V and J are TRBV5-1 and TRBJ1-4; D is possibly TRBD1 (5 bases). This CDR3 region has 15 residues. The V end was cut by 4 bases, the J end by 5 bases, with 15 bases between. The germline gives CDR1 SGHRS, CDR2 YFSETQ. The CDR3 DNA sequence: TGCGCCAGCAGCCCCGCAGGGCGGGGGAATGAAAAACTGTTTTTT. Its translation is CASSPAGRGNEKLFF.

The CDR3 spells CASSLVRFGVQIYGYTF. CDR3 coding DNA: TGTGCCAGCAGCTTGGTTAGATTTGGTGTACAGATCTATGGCTACACCTTC. The V gene is TRBV5-8, the J gene TRBJ1-2, with D unclear. The CDR3 loop spans 17 amino acids. Trimming left V 0 bases short and J 4 bases short, with 19 bases between. Per germline, CDR1 SGHTS and CDR2 YDEGEE.

This clone has a single count. The chain uses TRBV6-5 and TRBJ1-2; D not certain. Trimming removed 8 bases from V and 3 bases from J, with 16 bases in between. The CDR3 sequence is 14 residues long. Germline values: CDR1 MNHEY, CDR2 SVGAGI. The chain's CDR3 is CASEEGGVHYGYTF. In nucleotides, the CDR3 is TGTGCCAGCGAGGAAGGTGGCGTGCACTATGGCTACACCTTC.

J is TRBJ2-7 and V is TRBV5-1, with 12 bases lining up with TRBD1. Germline trimming cut 6 bases from V and 6 bases from J; bases unmatched to any gene: 10. The CDR3 has 15 amino acids. Germline V gene sequence: CDR1 SGHRS, CDR2 YFSETQ. CDR3 in amino acids: CASTVQGDRGPEQYF. CDR3 nucleotides: TGCGCCAGCACCGTTCAGGGGGACAGGGGGCCCGAGCAGTACTTC.

This sequence joins TRBV14 and TRBJ1-3, with TRBD1 identical over 7 bases. The CDR3 is 16 amino acids. Looked up from germline, CDR1 is SGHDN and CDR2 is FVKESK. The J segment lost 1 base and the V segment lost 4 bases, leaving 7 bases of the junction unmatched. The CDR3 bases are TGTGCCAGCAGCCCGTACAGGGGACTTTCTGGAAACACCATATATTTT. As protein: CASSPYRGLSGNTIYF.